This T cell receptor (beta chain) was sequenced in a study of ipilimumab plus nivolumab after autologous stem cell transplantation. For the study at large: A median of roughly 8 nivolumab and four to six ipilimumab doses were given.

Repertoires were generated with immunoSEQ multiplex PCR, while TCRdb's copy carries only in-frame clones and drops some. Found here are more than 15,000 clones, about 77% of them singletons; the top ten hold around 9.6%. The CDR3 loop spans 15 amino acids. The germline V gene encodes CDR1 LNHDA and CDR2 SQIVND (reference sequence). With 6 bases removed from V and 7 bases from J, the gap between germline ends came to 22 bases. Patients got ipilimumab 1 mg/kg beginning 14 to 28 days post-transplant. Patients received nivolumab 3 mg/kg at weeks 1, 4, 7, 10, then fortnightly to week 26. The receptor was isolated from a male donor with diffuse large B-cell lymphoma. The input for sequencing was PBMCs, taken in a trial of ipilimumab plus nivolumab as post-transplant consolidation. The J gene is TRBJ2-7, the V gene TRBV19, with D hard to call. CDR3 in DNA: TGTGCCAGTAGCCCGGGCCTGGGCCGTCCCCTTGAGCAGTACTTC. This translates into CASSPGLGRPLEQYF.